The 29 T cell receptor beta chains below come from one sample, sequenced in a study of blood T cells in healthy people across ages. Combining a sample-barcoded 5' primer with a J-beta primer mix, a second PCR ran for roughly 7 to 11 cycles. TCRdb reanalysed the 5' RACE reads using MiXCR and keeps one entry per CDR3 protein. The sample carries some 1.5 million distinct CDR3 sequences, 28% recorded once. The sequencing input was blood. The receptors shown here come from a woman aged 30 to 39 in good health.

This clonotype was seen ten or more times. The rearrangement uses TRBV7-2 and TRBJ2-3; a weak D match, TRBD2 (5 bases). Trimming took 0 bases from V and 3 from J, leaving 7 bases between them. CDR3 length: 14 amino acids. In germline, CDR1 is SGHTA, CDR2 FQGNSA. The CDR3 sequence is CASSLADFTDTQYF. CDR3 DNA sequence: TGTGCCAGCAGCTTAGCGGACTTTACAGATACGCAGTATTTT.

In nucleotides, the CDR3 is TGCGCCAGCAGCCACGTAGTCGCTTCATATGGCTACACCTTC. The encoded protein is CASSHVVASYGYTF. This chain links TRBV4-1 with TRBJ1-2; D remains ambiguous. The V and J ends lost 3 bases and 5 bases respectively, with 13 bases between them. The CDR3 totals 14 residues. CDR1 and CDR2 (germline): MGHRA, YSYEKL.

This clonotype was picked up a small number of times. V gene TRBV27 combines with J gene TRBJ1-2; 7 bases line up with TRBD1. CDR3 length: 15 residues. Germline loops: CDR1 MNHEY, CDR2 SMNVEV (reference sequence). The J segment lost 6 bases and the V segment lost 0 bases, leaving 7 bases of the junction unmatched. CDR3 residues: CASSLSAQGPNGYTF. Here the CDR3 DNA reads TGTGCCAGCAGTTTATCCGCACAGGGGCCCAATGGCTACACCTTC.

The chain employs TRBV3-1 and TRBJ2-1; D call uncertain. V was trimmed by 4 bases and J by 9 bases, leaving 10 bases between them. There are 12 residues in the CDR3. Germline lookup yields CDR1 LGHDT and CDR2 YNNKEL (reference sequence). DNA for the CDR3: TGTGCCAGCAGCCCAACTGATACTGAGCAGTTCTTC. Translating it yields CASSPTDTEQFF.

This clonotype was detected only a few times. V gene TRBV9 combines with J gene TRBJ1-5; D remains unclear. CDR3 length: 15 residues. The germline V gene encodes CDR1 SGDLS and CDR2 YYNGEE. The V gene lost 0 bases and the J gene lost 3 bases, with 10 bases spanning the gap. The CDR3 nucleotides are TGTGCCAGCAGCGTAGAGGGAGGTCACAATCAGCCCCAGCATTTT. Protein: CASSVEGGHNQPQHF.

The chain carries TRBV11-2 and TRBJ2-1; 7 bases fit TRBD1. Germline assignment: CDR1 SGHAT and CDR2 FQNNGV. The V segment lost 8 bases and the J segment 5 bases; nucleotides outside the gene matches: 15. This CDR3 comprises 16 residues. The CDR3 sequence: CASGGGVGGFDNEQFF. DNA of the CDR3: TGTGCCAGCGGGGGCGGCGTAGGGGGCTTCGACAATGAGCAGTTCTTC.

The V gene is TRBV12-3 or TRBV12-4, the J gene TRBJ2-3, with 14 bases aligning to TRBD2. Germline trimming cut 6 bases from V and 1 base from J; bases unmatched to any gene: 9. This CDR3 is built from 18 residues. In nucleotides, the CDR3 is TGTGCCAGCAGAGGGACTAGCGGGGGTTTTCGGGGCACAGATACGCAGTATTTT. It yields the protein CASRGTSGGFRGTDTQYF.

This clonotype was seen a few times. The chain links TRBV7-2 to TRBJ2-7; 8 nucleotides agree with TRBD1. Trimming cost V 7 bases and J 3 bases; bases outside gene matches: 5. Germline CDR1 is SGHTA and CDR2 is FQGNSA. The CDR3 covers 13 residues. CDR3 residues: CASTLTGDYEQYF. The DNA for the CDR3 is TGTGCCAGCACCTTGACAGGGGACTACGAGCAGTACTTC.

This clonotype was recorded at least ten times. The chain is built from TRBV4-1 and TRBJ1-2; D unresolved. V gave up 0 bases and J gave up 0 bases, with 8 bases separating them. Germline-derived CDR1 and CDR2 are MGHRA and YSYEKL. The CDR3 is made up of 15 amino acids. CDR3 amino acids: CASSQDPSANYGYTF. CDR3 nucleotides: TGCGCCAGCAGCCAAGATCCATCAGCTAACTATGGCTACACCTTC.

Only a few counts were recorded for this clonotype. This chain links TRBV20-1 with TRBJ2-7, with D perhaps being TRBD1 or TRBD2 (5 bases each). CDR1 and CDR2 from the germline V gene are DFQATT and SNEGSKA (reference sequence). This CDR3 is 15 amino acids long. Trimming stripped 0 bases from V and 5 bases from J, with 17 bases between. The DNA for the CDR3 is TGCAGTGCTAGAGATGGGAGTCGAGGGGCGAACGAGCAGTACTTC. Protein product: CSARDGSRGANEQYF.

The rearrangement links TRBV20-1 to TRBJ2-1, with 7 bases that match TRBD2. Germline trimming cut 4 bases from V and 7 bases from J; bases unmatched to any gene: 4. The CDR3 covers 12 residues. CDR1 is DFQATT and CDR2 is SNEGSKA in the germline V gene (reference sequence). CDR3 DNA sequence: TGCAGTGCTACCCGGACTAGAAATGAGCAGTTCTTC. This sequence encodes CSATRTRNEQFF.

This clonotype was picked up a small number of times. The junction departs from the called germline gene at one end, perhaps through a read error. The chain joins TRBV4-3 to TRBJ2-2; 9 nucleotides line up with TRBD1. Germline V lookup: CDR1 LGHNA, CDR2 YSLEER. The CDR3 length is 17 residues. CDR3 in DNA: TGCGCCGGCAGCCAACCCCGGGACAGGGAGAACACCGGGGAGCTGTTTTTT. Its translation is CAGSQPRDRENTGELFF.

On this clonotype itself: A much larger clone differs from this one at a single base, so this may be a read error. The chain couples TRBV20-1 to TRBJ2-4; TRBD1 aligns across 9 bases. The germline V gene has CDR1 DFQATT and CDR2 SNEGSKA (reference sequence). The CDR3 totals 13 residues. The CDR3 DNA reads TGCAGTACTAGGGACAGGGAGAGAAACATTCAGTACTTC. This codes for CSTRDRERNIQYF.

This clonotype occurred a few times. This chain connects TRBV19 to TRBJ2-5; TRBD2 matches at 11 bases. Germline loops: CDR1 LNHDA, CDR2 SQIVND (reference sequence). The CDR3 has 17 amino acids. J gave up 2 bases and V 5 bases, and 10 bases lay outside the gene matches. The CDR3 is CASSLGGGLADQETQYF. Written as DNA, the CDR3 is TGTGCCAGTAGTTTAGGGGGGGGACTAGCGGATCAAGAGACCCAGTACTTC.

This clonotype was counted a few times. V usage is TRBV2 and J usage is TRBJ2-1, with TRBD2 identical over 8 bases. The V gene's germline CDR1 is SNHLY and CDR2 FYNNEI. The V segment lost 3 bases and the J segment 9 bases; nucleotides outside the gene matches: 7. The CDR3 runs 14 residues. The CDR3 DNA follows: TGTGCCAGCAGTGATGGGCGGGGGGCCGTTGAGCAGTTCTTC. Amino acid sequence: CASSDGRGAVEQFF.

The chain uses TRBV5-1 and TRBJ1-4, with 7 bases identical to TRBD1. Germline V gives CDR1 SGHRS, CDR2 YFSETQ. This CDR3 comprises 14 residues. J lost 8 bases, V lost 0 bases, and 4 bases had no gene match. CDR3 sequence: CASSLGQGTEKLFF. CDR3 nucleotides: TGCGCCAGCAGCTTGGGACAGGGTACGGAAAAACTGTTTTTT. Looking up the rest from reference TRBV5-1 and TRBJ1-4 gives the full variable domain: KAGVTQTPRYLIKTRGQQVTLSCSPISGHRSVSWYQQTPGQGLQFLFEYFSETQRNKGNFPGRFSGRQFSNSRSEMNVSTLELGDSALYLCASSLGQGTEKLFFGSGTQLSVL.

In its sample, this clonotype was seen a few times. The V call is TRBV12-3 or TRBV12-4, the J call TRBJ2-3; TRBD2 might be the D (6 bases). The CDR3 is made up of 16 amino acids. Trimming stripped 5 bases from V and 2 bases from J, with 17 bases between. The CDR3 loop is CASSRDSGRTTDTQYF. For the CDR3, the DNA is TGTGCCAGCAGTCGAGACAGCGGGCGGACCACAGATACGCAGTATTTT.

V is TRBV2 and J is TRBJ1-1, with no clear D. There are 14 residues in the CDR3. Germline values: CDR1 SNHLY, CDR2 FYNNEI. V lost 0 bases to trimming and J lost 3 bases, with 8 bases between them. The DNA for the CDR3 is TGTGCCAGCAGTGAAGCGCTAAGGTACACTGAAGCTTTCTTT. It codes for CASSEALRYTEAFF.

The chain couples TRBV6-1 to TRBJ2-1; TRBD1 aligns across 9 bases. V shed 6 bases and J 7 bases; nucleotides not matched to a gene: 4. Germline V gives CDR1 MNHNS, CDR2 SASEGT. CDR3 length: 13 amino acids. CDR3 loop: CASRQGAGNEQFF. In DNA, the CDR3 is TGTGCCAGCAGACAGGGGGCTGGGAATGAGCAGTTCTTC.

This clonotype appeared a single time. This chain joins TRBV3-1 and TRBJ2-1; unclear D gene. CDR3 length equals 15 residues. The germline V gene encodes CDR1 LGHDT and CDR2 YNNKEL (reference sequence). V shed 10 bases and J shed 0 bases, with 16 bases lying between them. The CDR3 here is CAISPAPRSYNEQFF. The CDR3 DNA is TGTGCCATCAGTCCAGCCCCCCGCTCCTACAATGAGCAGTTCTTC.

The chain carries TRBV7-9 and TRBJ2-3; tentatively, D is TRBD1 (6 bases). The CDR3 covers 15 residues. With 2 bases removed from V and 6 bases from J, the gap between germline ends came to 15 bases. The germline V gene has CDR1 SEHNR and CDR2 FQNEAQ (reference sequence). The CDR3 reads CASSLISAGADTQYF. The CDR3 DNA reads TGTGCCAGCAGCTTAATTAGTGCAGGGGCGGATACGCAGTATTTT.

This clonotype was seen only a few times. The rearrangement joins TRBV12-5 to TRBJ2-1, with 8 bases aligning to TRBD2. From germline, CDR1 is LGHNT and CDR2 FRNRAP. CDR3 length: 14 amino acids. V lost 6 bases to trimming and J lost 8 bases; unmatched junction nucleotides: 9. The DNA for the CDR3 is TGTGCTAGTGGCCCCGGGACTAGGAGCGATGAGCAGTTCTTC. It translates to CASGPGTRSDEQFF.

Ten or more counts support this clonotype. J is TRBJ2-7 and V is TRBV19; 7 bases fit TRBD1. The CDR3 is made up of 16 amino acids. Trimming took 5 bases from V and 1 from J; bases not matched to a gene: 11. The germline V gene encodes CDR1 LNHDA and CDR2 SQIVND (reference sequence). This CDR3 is CASSAPNRGLSYEQYF. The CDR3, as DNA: TGTGCCAGTAGTGCCCCGAACAGGGGCCTTTCCTACGAGCAGTACTTC.

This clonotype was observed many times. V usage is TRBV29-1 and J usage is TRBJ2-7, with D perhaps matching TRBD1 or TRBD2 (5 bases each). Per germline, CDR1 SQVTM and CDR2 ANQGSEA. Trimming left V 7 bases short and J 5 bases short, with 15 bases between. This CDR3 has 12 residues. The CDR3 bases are TGCAGCGCAGAGGGCAGGGTCCACGAGCAGTACTTC. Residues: CSAEGRVHEQYF.

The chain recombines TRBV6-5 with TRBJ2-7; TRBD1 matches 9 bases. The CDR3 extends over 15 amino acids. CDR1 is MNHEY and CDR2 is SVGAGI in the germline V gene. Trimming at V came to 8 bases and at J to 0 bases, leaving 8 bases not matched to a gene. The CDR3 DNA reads TGTGCCAGCGCCGCAAGGGACAGGGACTCCTACGAGCAGTACTTC. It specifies CASAARDRDSYEQYF.

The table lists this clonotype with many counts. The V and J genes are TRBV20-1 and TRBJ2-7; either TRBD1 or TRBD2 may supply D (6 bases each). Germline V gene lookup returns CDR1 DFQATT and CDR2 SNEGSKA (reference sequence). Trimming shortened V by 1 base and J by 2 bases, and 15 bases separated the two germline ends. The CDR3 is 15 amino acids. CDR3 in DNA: TGCAGTGCTAGAGTAGGGGGGAGGAACACCTACGAGCAGTACTTC. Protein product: CSARVGGRNTYEQYF.

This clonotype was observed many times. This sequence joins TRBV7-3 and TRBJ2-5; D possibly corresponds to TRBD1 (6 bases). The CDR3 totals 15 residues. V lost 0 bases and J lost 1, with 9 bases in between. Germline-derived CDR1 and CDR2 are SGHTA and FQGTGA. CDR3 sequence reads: CASSLTGQLQETQYF. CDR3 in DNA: TGTGCCAGCAGCTTAACTGGACAGCTCCAAGAGACCCAGTACTTC.

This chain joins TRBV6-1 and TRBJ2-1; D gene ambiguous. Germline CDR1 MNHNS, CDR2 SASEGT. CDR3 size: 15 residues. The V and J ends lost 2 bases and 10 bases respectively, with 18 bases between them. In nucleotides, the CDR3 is TGTGCCAGCAGTGAAACGTGGGAAGGGTTCTACGAGCAGTTCTTC. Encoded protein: CASSETWEGFYEQFF.

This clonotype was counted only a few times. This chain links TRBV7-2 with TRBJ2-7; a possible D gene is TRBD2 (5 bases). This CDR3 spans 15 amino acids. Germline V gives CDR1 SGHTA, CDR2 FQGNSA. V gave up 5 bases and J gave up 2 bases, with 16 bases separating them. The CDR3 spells CASSPQYGRAYEQYF. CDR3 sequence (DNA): TGTGCCAGCAGCCCCCAGTACGGGCGGGCCTACGAGCAGTACTTC.